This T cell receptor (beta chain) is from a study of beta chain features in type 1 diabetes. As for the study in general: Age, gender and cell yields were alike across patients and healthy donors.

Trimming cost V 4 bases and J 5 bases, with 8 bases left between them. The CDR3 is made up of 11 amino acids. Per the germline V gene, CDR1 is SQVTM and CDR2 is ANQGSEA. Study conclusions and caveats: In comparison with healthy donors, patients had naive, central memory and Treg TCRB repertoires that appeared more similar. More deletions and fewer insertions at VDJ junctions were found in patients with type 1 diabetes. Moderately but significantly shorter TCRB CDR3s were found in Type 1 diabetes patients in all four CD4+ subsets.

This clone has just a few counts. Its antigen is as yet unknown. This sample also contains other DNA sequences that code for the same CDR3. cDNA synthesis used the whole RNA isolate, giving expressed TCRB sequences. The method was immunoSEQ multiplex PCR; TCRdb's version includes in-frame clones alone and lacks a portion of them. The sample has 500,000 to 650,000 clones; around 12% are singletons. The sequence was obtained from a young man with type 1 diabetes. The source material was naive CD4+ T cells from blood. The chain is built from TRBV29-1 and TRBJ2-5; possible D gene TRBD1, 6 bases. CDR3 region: CSVGQGETQYF. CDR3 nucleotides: TGCAGCGTTGGGCAGGGGGAGACCCAGTACTTC.